Only a few counts were recorded for the clone carrying this T cell receptor beta chain. Trimming pared 0 bases from V and 4 bases from J, leaving 9 bases between. The germline CDR1 and CDR2 sequences are LNHNV and YYDKDF (reference sequence). There are 14 residues in the CDR3. This record belongs to a study of patients and donors after allogeneic stem cell transplantation. MiXCR, applied by TCRdb to the RT-PCR reads, yields one record per CDR3 protein. The sample yields 900,000 to 1,000,000 distinct CDR3 sequences, 18% seen once. Sequences were obtained from blood, either unsorted or a sorted T cell fraction (not recorded which). The source of this sequence is a human donor who was either an allogeneic HSCT recipient or a stem cell or donor lymphocyte infusion donor (not recorded which). It is not recorded whose cells these are; they may come from a transplant donor. The V gene is TRBV15, the J gene TRBJ1-1; TRBD1 is a possible D gene (6 bases). This chain's CDR3 is CATSRDRGVTEAFF. CDR3 DNA sequence: TGTGCCACCAGCAGAGACAGGGGTGTCACTGAAGCTTTCTTT.